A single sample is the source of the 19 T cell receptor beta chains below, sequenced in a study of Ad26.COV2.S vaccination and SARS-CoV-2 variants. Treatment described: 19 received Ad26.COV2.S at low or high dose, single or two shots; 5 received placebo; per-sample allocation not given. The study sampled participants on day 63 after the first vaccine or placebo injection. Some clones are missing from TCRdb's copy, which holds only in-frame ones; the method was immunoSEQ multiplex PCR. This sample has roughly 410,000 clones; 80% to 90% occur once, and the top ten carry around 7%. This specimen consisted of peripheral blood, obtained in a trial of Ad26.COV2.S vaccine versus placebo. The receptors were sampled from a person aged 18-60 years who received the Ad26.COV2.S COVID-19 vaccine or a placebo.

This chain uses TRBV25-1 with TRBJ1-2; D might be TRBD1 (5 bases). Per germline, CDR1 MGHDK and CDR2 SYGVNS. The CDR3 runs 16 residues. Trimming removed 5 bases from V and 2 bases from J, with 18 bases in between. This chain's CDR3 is CASSHLGGAENYGYTF. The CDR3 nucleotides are TGTGCCAGCAGTCACCTAGGAGGGGCCGAAAACTATGGCTACACCTTC.

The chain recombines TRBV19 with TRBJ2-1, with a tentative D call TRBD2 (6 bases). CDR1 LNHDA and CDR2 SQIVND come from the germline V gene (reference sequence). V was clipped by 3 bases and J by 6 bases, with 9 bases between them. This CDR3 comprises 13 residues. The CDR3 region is CASSIMGGNEQFF. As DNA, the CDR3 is TGTGCCAGTAGTATTATGGGGGGCAATGAGCAGTTCTTC. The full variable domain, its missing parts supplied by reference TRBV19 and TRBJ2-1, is DGGITQSPKYLFRKEGQNVTLSCEQNLNHDAMYWYRQDPGQGLRLIYYSQIVNDFQKGDIAEGYSVSREKKESFPLTVTSAQKNPTAFYLCASSIMGGNEQFFGPGTRLTVL.

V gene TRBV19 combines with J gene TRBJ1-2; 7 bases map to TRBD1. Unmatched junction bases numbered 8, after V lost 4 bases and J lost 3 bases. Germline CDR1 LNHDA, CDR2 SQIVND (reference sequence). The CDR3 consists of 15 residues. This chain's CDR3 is CASSNPGGSDYGYTF. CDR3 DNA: TGTGCCAGTAGTAATCCAGGGGGATCGGACTATGGCTACACCTTC.

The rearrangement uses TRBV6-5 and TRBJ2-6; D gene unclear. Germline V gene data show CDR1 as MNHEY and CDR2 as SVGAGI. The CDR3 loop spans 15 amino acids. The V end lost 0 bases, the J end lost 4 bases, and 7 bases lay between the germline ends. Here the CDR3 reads CASSYSSGGANVLTF. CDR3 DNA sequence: TGTGCCAGCAGTTACTCGAGTGGCGGGGCCAACGTCCTGACTTTC.

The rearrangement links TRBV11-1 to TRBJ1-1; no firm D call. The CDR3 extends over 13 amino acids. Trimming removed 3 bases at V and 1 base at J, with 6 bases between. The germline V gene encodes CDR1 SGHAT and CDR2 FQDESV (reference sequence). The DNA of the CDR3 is TGTGCCAGCAGCTTTTCGAGGAACACTGAAGCTTTCTTT. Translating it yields CASSFSRNTEAFF.

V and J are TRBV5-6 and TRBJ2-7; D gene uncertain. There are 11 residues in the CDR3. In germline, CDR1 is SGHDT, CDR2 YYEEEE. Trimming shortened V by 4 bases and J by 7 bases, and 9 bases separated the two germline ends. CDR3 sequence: CASSALREQYF. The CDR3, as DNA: TGTGCCAGCAGCGCCCTACGGGAGCAGTACTTC.

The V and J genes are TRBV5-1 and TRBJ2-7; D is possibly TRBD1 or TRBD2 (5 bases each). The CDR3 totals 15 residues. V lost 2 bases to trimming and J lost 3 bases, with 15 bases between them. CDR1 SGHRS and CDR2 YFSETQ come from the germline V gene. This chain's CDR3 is CASSFGTAVDYEQYF. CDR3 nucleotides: TGCGCCAGCAGCTTCGGGACCGCCGTTGACTACGAGCAGTACTTC.

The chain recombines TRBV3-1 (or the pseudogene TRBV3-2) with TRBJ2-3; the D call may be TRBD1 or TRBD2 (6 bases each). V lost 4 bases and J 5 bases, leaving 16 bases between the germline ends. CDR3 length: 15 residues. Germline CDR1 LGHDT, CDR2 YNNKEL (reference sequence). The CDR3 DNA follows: TGTGCCAGCAGCCCGAATAGGGGGGCGATAGATACGCAGTATTTT. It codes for CASSPNRGAIDTQYF.

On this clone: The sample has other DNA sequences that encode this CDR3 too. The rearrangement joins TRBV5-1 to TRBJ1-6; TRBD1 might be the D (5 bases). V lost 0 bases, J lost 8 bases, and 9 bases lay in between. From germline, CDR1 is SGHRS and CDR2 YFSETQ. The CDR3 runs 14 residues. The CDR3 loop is CASSLAWGDSPLHF. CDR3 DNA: TGCGCCAGCAGCTTGGCATGGGGCGATTCACCCCTCCACTTT.

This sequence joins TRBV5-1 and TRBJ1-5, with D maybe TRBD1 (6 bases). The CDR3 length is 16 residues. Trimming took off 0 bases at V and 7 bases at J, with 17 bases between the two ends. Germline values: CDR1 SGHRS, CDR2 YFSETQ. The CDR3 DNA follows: TGCGCCAGCAGCTTGGGGGACAATAGCCTAGGACAGCCCCAGCATTTT. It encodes CASSLGDNSLGQPQHF.

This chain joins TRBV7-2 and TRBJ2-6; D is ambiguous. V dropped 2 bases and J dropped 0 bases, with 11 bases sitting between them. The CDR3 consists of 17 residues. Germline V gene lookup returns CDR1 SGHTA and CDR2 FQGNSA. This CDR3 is CASSLFFQVSGANVLTF. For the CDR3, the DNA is TGTGCCAGCAGCTTATTCTTTCAGGTCTCTGGGGCCAACGTCCTGACTTTC.

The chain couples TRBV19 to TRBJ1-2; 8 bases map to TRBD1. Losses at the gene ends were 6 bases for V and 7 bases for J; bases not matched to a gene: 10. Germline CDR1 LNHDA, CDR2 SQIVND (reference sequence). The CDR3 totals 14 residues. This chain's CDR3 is CASRYGQGVGGYTF. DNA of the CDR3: TGTGCCAGTAGATACGGACAGGGTGTTGGTGGCTACACCTTC.

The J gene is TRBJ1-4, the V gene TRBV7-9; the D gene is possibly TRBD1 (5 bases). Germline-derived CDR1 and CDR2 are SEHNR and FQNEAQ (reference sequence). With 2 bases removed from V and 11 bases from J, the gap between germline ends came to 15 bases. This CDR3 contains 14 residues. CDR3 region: CASSLMGREVKLFF. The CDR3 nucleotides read TGTGCCAGCAGCTTAATGGGCAGGGAAGTTAAACTGTTTTTT.

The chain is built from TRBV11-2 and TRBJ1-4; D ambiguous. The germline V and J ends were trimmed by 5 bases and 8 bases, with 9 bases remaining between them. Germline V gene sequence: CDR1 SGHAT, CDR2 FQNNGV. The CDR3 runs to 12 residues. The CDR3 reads CASSPNTEKLFF. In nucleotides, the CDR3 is TGTGCCAGCAGCCCTAACACGGAAAAACTGTTTTTT.

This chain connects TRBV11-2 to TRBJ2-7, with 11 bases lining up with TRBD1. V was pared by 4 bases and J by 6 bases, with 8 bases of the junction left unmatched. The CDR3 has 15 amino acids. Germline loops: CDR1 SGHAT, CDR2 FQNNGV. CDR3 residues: CASSSPDRGRGEQYF. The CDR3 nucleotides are TGTGCCAGCAGCTCCCCGGACAGGGGGCGCGGCGAGCAGTACTTC.

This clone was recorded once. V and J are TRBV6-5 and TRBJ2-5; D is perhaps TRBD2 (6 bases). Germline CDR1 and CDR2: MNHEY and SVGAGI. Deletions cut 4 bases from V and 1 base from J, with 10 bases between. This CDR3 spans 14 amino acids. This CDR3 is CASSFGTSQETQYF. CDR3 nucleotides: TGTGCCAGCAGTTTTGGGACTTCCCAAGAGACCCAGTACTTC.

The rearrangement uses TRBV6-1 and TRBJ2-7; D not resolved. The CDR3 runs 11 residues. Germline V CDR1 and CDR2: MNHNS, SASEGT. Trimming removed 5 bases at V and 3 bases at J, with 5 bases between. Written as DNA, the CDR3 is TGTGCCAGCAGTTTGGGCTACGAGCAGTACTTC. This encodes CASSLGYEQYF.

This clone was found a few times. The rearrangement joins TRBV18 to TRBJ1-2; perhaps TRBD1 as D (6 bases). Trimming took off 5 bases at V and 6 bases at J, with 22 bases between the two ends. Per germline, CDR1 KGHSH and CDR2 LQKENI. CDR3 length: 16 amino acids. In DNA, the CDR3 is TGTGCCAGCTCAGGCGAGACAGGAGGTTCACCGCATGGCTACACCTTC. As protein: CASSGETGGSPHGYTF.

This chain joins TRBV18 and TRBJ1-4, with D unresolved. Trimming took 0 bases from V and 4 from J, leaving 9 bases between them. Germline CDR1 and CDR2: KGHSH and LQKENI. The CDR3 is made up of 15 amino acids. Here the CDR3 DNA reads TGTGCCAGCTCACCACCGGACCCCATTAATGAAAAACTGTTTTTT. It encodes CASSPPDPINEKLFF. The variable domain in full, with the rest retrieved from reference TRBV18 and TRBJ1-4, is NAGVMQNPRHLVRRRGQEARLRCSPMKGHSHVYWYRQLPEEGLKFMVYLQKENIIDESGMPKERFSAEFPKEGPSILRIQQVVRGDSAAYFCASSPPDPINEKLFFGSGTQLSVL.